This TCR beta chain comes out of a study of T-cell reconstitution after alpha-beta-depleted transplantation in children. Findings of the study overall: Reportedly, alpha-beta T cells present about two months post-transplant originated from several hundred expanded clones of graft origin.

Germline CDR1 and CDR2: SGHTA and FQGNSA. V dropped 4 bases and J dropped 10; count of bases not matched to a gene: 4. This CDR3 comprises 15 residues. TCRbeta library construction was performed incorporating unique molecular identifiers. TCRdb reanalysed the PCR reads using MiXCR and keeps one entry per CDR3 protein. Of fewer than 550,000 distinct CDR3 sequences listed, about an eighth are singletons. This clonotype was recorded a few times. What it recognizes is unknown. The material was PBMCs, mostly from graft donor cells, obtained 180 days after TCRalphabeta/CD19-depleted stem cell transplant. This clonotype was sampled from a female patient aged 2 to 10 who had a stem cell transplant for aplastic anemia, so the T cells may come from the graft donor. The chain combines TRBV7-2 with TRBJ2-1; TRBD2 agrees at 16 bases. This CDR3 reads CASSWTGLAGGEQFF. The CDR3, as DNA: TGTGCCAGCAGCTGGACGGGACTAGCGGGAGGGGAGCAGTTCTTC. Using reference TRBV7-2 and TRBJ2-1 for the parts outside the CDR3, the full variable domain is GAGVSQSPSNKVTEKGKDVELRCDPISGHTALYWYRQSLGQGLEFLIYFQGNSAPDKSGLPSDRFSAERTGGSVSTLTIQRTQQEDSAVYLCASSWTGLAGGEQFFGPGTRLTVL.